The 28 T cell receptor beta chains below all came from one sample that was sequenced in a study of PD-L1 blockade in urothelial cancer. Assay used: immunoSEQ multiplex PCR; TCRdb lists only in-frame clones, some missing. The sample holds 50,000 or so clones, 60% to 80% seen once. The source material was PBMCs, sampled around atezolizumab (anti-PD-L1) treatment. The receptors were sampled from a man between 65 and 85 years old with urothelial cancer.

The sample holds one count of this clone. This chain connects TRBV10-3 to TRBJ2-1; 10 positions match TRBD2. The CDR3 is 14 residues long. The J segment lost 6 bases and the V segment lost 11 bases, leaving 10 bases of the junction unmatched. Germline V lookup: CDR1 ENHRY, CDR2 SYGVKD. CDR3 DNA sequence: TGTGCCGTCGGGATCGGGACTAGCGTCAATGAGCAGTTCTTC. As protein: CAVGIGTSVNEQFF.

The chain couples TRBV4-1 to TRBJ2-1, with 10 nucleotides matching TRBD2. Unmatched junction bases numbered 18, after V lost 4 bases and J lost 6 bases. CDR3 length: 19 residues. Per germline, CDR1 MGHRA and CDR2 YSYEKL. CDR3 sequence (DNA): TGCGCCAGCAGCCCGCCTAGCGGGAGAACCTACGAGGAACTCAATGAGCAGTTCTTC. Translation: CASSPPSGRTYEELNEQFF.

The genes are TRBV6-1 and TRBJ2-3; tentative D call: TRBD2 (7 bases). Germline values: CDR1 MNHNS, CDR2 SASEGT. The CDR3 runs to 14 residues. V was cut by 6 bases and J by 3 bases, with 13 bases left in between. CDR3 region: CASSEGGGTDTQYF. DNA for the CDR3: TGTGCCAGCAGCGAGGGGGGGGGAACAGATACGCAGTATTTT.

This clone was detected only a few times. V gene TRBV28 combines with J gene TRBJ2-4, with a weak D call TRBD1 (6 bases). Trimming cost V 5 bases and J 0 bases, with 11 bases left between them. The CDR3 is 15 residues long. Germline-derived CDR1 and CDR2 are MDHEN and SYDVKM. CDR3 nucleotide sequence: TGTGCCAGCAGTGGGACATCCGTAGCCAAAAACATTCAGTACTTC. Amino acid sequence: CASSGTSVAKNIQYF. Together with reference TRBV28 and TRBJ2-4, the CDR3 gives the full variable domain: DVKVTQSSRYLVKRTGEKVFLECVQDMDHENMFWYRQDPGLGLRLIYFSYDVKMKEKGDIPEGYSVSREKKERFSLILESASTNQTSMYLCASSGTSVAKNIQYFGAGTRLSVL.

This clone is judged medium-sized. The chain is built from TRBV28 and TRBJ1-2; a possible D gene is TRBD1 (6 bases). The V gene's germline CDR1 is MDHEN and CDR2 SYDVKM. With 5 bases removed from V and 8 bases from J, the gap between germline ends came to 15 bases. The CDR3 totals 13 residues. The CDR3 coding sequence is TGTGCCAGCAGTCTTTACAGGGATGGGGGCTACACCTTC. Encoded protein: CASSLYRDGGYTF.

The rearrangement links TRBV28 to TRBJ2-7; D not certain. V shed 2 bases and J shed 0 bases, with 5 bases lying between them. The germline V gene encodes CDR1 MDHEN and CDR2 SYDVKM. This CDR3 contains 13 residues. CDR3 nucleotide sequence: TGTGCCAGCAGTTTAGCGGACTCCTACGAGCAGTACTTC. This translates into CASSLADSYEQYF.

This clone was recorded only once. The gene calls are TRBV11-3 and TRBJ2-7; 7 nucleotides line up with TRBD1. Germline lookup yields CDR1 SGHNT and CDR2 YENEEA. V lost 5 bases to trimming and J lost 0 bases; unmatched junction nucleotides: 13. This CDR3 contains 17 residues. The CDR3 here is CASSPPGRQGPSYEQYF. The CDR3 DNA reads TGTGCCAGCAGCCCGCCGGGACGACAGGGCCCCTCCTACGAGCAGTACTTC.

V usage is TRBV7-8 and J usage is TRBJ2-3, with 11 bases matching TRBD2. V was pared by 5 bases and J by 6 bases, with 10 bases of the junction left unmatched. Germline CDR1 and CDR2: SGHVS and FQNEAQ. The CDR3 runs to 16 residues. In DNA, the CDR3 is TGTGCCAGCAGCCAACGGGTCCCTAGCGGGAGGGATACGCAGTATTTT. The encoded protein is CASSQRVPSGRDTQYF.

The chain recombines TRBV10-1 with TRBJ2-7, with a possible D match to TRBD2 (7 bases). Germline loops: CDR1 WNHNN, CDR2 SYGVQD (reference sequence). V lost 7 bases and J 1 base, leaving 23 bases between the germline ends. This CDR3 region has 17 residues. The DNA for the CDR3 is TGCGCCAGCACCCCCCCAGGCAGGGGCGGGAGTTCCTACGAGCAGTACTTC. Translation gives CASTPPGRGGSSYEQYF.

The sample holds one count of this clone. The genes are TRBV11-3 and TRBJ2-5; 13 nucleotides agree with TRBD2. The CDR3 is made up of 17 amino acids. The V gene's germline CDR1 is SGHNT and CDR2 YENEEA. Losses at the gene ends were 1 base for V and 5 bases for J; bases not matched to a gene: 7. The DNA for the CDR3 is TGTGCCAGCAGCTTAGCACTAGCGGGAGGGCCTCAGGAGACCCAGTACTTC. As protein: CASSLALAGGPQETQYF.

The rearrangement uses TRBV5-4 and TRBJ1-4, with a weak D call TRBD1 (5 bases). The germline gives CDR1 SGHNT, CDR2 YYREEE (reference sequence). This CDR3 contains 15 residues. The germline V and J ends were trimmed by 4 bases and 8 bases, with 18 bases remaining between them. The CDR3 DNA is TGTGCCAGCAGCCCCGACGGGGGGAGGGACGAAAAACTGTTTTTT. Encoded protein: CASSPDGGRDEKLFF.

The table lists this clone with a few counts. The chain joins TRBV5-8 to TRBJ2-7, with a tentative D call TRBD1 (6 bases). CDR1 is SGHTS, CDR2 YDEGEE, per germline. Trimming pared 0 bases from V and 4 bases from J, leaving 17 bases between. The CDR3 spans 16 residues. The CDR3 spells CASSLAQGKEGYEQYF. The CDR3 nucleotides read TGTGCCAGCAGCTTGGCCCAGGGGAAAGAAGGATACGAGCAGTACTTC.

This clone has a handful of counts. The chain has TRBV2 and TRBJ1-5, with D maybe TRBD1 (6 bases). The CDR3 extends over 16 amino acids. Germline CDR1 reads SNHLY; CDR2 reads FYNNEI. Deletions cut 4 bases from V and 1 base from J, with 14 bases between. This CDR3 is CASSAQGRGSNQPQHF. As DNA, the CDR3 is TGTGCCAGCAGTGCACAGGGTCGAGGGAGCAATCAGCCCCAGCATTTT.

The sample holds a few counts of this clone. The J gene is TRBJ1-1, the V gene TRBV7-9, with 9 nucleotides matching TRBD1. Germline V gene sequence: CDR1 SEHNR, CDR2 FQNEAQ (reference sequence). V lost 3 bases and J lost 5; bases outside the gene matches: 7. The CDR3 consists of 15 residues. The CDR3 region has the DNA TGTGCCAGCAGCTTGCCGACAGGGGGTAAGACTGAAGCTTTCTTT. Translation gives CASSLPTGGKTEAFF. The whole variable domain, filled in from reference TRBV7-9 and TRBJ1-1, reads DTGVSQNPRHKITKRGQNVTFRCDPISEHNRLYWYRQTLGQGPEFLTYFQNEAQLEKSRLLSDRFSAERPKGSFSTLEIQRTEQGDSAMYLCASSLPTGGKTEAFFGQGTRLTVV.

This sequence joins TRBV9 and TRBJ1-2, with 9 bases matching TRBD1. This CDR3 has 15 residues. The germline V gene encodes CDR1 SGDLS and CDR2 YYNGEE. The J segment lost 1 base and the V segment lost 3 bases, leaving 4 bases of the junction unmatched. CDR3 protein: CASSAGQGINYGYTF. The CDR3 nucleotides are TGTGCCAGCAGCGCCGGACAGGGGATTAACTATGGCTACACCTTC.

CDR3: CASSPPERANYGYTF. CDR3 DNA: TGTGCCAGTAGTCCTCCTGAACGAGCAAACTATGGCTACACCTTC. The chain uses TRBV19 and TRBJ1-2; D uncertain. Germline values: CDR1 LNHDA, CDR2 SQIVND (reference sequence). The CDR3 totals 15 residues. Trimming removed 5 bases from V and 2 bases from J, with 15 bases in between.

The chain combines TRBV28 with TRBJ2-1; 12 bases are a match to TRBD2. Germline trimming cut 6 bases from V and 6 bases from J; bases unmatched to any gene: 15. CDR1 and CDR2 from the germline V gene are MDHEN and SYDVKM. CDR3 length: 18 amino acids. CDR3 nucleotide sequence: TGTGCCAGCAGATCAACACGTACGGGACTAGCGGGCCGCAATGAGCAGTTCTTC. Encoded protein: CASRSTRTGLAGRNEQFF.

The chain links TRBV15 to TRBJ2-5, with 8 positions matching TRBD2. CDR1 is LNHNV, CDR2 YYDKDF, per germline (reference sequence). The junction had 8 bases not matched to a gene; V was cut back by 3 bases and J by 2 bases. CDR3 size: 16 residues. CDR3 region: CATSRSLASGQETQYF. CDR3 bases: TGTGCCACCAGCAGGTCGTTGGCTAGCGGGCAAGAGACCCAGTACTTC.

The chain couples TRBV19 to TRBJ1-1; no reliable D call. Germline V gives CDR1 LNHDA, CDR2 SQIVND (reference sequence). V lost 1 base and J 2 bases, leaving 8 bases between the germline ends. This CDR3 is built from 14 residues. The DNA of the CDR3 is TGTGCCAGTAGTATAGTTCCCACTAACACTGAAGCTTTCTTT. Its protein product is CASSIVPTNTEAFF.

In this sample, this clone turned up a few times. This chain connects TRBV5-4 to TRBJ2-7; D might be TRBD2 (6 bases). The CDR3 sequence is 16 residues long. Germline V gene lookup returns CDR1 SGHNT and CDR2 YYREEE (reference sequence). Trimming removed 4 bases from V and 0 bases from J, with 17 bases in between. The CDR3 bases are TGTGCCAGCAGCCCCGGGGGAGTAATGACCTCCTACGAGCAGTACTTC. Translating it yields CASSPGGVMTSYEQYF.

The chain links TRBV9 to TRBJ2-1; TRBD1 matches at 9 bases. There are 15 residues in the CDR3. After removal of 0 bases from V and 8 bases from J, the junction contained 6 bases not matched to a gene. Per germline, CDR1 SGDLS and CDR2 YYNGEE. The DNA of the CDR3 is TGTGCCAGCAGCGTAGGAGGGGACAGGGTCCATGAGCAGTTCTTC. Protein sequence: CASSVGGDRVHEQFF.

This chain's CDR3 is CASSFGTRGNTIYF. The CDR3 DNA reads as TGTGCCAGCAGCTTCGGGACTCGGGGAAACACCATATATTTT. V and J are TRBV11-3 and TRBJ1-3, with a tentative D call TRBD1 (5 bases). This CDR3 has 14 residues. V was pared by 3 bases and J by 4 bases, with 10 bases between. The germline CDR1 and CDR2 sequences are SGHNT and YENEEA.

The chain uses TRBV5-1 and TRBJ1-1, with TRBD1 matching over 7 bases. V lost 2 bases, J lost 5 bases, and 6 bases stayed unmatched. CDR3 length: 14 amino acids. Germline lookup yields CDR1 SGHRS and CDR2 YFSETQ. Written as DNA, the CDR3 is TGCGCCAGCAGCTTCCACAGGGGAAAGACTGAAGCTTTCTTT. Translation: CASSFHRGKTEAFF.

This sequence joins TRBV19 and TRBJ1-2, with 10 bases fitting TRBD1. The CDR3 covers 13 residues. Germline V lookup: CDR1 LNHDA, CDR2 SQIVND (reference sequence). Germline trimming cut 10 bases from V and 8 bases from J; bases unmatched to any gene: 10. CDR3 in amino acids: CATLGQGNRGYTF. In DNA, the CDR3 is TGTGCCACCCTGGGACAGGGGAACCGAGGCTACACCTTC.

The gene calls are TRBV5-6 and TRBJ2-3, with TRBD2 matching 14 bases. The germline V gene has CDR1 SGHDT and CDR2 YYEEEE. The V and J ends lost 3 bases and 5 bases, in that order; junction bases with no gene match: 8. The CDR3 length is 17 residues. CDR3 sequence (DNA): TGTGCCAGCAGCTCTGAAGGACTAGCGGGAGGACAAGATACGCAGTATTTT. It yields the protein CASSSEGLAGGQDTQYF.

V gene TRBV28 combines with J gene TRBJ1-3; D is unclear. CDR1 is MDHEN and CDR2 is SYDVKM in the germline V gene. The CDR3 covers 15 residues. Trimming stripped 4 bases from V and 0 bases from J, with 10 bases between. The CDR3 loop reads CASSSTPNSGNTIYF. CDR3 nucleotides: TGTGCCAGCAGTTCAACACCCAACTCTGGAAACACCATATATTTT.

A single count supports this clone. The chain joins TRBV5-1 to TRBJ2-5; TRBD1 matches at 8 bases. V lost 4 bases and J lost 1; bases outside the gene matches: 6. Germline CDR1 reads SGHRS; CDR2 reads YFSETQ. The length of the CDR3 is 15 residues. For the CDR3, the DNA is TGCGCCAGCAGCCGTCTCGGGACAGGCCAAGAGACCCAGTACTTC. Residues: CASSRLGTGQETQYF.

The sample holds one count of this clone. This chain uses TRBV13 with TRBJ2-3, with 7 bases that match TRBD2. Germline values: CDR1 PRHDT, CDR2 FYEKMQ (reference sequence). Unmatched junction bases numbered 1, after V lost 0 bases and J lost 1 base. The CDR3 is 15 amino acids. The DNA of the CDR3 is TGTGCCAGCAGCTTAGGTGGGGGGGGCACAGATACGCAGTATTTT. Its translation: CASSLGGGGTDTQYF.